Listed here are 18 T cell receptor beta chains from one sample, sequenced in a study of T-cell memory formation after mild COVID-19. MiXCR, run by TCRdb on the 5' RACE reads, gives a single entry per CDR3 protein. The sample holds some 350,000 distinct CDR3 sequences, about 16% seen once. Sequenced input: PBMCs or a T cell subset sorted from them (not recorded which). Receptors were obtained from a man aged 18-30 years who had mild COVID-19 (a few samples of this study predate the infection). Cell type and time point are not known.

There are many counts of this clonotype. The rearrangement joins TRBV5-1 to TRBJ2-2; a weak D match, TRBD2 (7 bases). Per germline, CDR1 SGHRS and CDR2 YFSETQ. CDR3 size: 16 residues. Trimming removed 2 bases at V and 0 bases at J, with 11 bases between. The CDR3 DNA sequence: TGCGCCAGCAGCTTCGGCGGGGGCCCGAACACCGGGGAGCTGTTTTTT. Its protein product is CASSFGGGPNTGELFF.

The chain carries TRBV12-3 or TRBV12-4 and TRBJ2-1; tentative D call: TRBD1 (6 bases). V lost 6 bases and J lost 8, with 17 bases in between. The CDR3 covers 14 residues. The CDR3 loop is CASSAAGVGDEQFF. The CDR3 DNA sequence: TGTGCCAGCAGCGCGGCAGGGGTAGGGGATGAGCAGTTCTTC.

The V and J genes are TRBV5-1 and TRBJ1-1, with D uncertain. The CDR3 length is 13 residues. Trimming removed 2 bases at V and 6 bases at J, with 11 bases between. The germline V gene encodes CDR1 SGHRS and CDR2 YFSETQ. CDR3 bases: TGCGCCAGCAGCTTCACGGGTGGGGCTGAAGCTTTCTTT. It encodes CASSFTGGAEAFF.

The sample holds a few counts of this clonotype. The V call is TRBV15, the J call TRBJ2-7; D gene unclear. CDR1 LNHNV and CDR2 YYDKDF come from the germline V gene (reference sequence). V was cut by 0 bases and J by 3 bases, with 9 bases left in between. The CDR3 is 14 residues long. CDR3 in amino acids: CATSRDALHYEQYV. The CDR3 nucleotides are TGTGCCACCAGCAGAGACGCGCTTCACTACGAGCAGTACGTC.

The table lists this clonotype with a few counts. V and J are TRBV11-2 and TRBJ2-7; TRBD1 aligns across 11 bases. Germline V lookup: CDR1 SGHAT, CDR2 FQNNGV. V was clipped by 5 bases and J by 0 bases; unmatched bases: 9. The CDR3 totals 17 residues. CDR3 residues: CASSPGTGGQSSYEQYV. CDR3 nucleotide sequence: TGTGCCAGCAGCCCCGGGACAGGGGGTCAGAGCTCCTACGAGCAGTACGTC.

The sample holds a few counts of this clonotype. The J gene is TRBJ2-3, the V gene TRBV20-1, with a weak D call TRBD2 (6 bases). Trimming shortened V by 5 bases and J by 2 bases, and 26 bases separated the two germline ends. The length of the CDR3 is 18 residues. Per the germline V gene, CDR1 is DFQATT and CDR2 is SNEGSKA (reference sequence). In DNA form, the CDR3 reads TGCAGTGCTTGGGGAACGGGACGGCGGGGATATCCCACAGATACGCAGTATTTT. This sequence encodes CSAWGTGRRGYPTDTQYF.

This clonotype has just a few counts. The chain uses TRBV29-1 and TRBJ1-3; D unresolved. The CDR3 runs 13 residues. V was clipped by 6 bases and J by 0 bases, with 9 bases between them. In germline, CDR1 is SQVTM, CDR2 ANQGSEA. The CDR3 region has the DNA TGCAGCGTGGAGCCTAGCTCTGGAAACACCATATATTTT. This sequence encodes CSVEPSSGNTIYF.

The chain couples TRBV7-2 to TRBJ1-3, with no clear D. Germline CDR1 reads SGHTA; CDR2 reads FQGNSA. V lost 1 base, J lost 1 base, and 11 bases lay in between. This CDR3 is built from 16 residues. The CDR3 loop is CASSLGRQPSGNTIYF. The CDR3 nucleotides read TGTGCCAGCAGCTTAGGCAGGCAACCTTCTGGAAACACCATATATTTT. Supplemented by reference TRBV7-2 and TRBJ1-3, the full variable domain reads GAGVSQSPSNKVTEKGKDVELRCDPISGHTALYWYRQSLGQGLEFLIYFQGNSAPDKSGLPSDRFSAERTGGSVSTLTIQRTQQEDSAVYLCASSLGRQPSGNTIYFGEGSWLTVV.

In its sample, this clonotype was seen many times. CDR3 region: CASSLEGGTYNEQFF. The CDR3, as DNA: TGTGCCAGCAGCTTAGAGGGGGGTACCTACAATGAGCAGTTCTTC. V gene TRBV7-6 combines with J gene TRBJ2-1; D may be TRBD1 or TRBD2 (6 bases each). V gave up 1 base and J gave up 2 bases, with 9 bases separating them. This CDR3 is 15 amino acids long. Germline values: CDR1 SGHVS, CDR2 FNYEAQ.

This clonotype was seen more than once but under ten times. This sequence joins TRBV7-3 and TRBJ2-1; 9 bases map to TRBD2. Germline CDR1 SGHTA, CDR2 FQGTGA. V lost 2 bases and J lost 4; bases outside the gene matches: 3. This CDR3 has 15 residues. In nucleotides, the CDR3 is TGTGCCAGCAGCTTATTTGCGGGGGGGTACAATGAGCAGTTCTTC. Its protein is CASSLFAGGYNEQFF.

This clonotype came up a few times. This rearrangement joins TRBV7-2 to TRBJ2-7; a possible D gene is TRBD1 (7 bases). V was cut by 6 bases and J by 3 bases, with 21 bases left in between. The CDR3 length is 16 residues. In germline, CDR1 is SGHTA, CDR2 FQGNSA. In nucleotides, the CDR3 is TGTGCCAGCAGTCCAGGGGCGGGACAGAGATTCTACGAGCAGTACTTC. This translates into CASSPGAGQRFYEQYF.

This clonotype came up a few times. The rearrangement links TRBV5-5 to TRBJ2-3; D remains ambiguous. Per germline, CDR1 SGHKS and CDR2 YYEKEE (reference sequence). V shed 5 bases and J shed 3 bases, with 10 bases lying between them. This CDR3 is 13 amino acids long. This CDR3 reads CASSLWRTDTQYF. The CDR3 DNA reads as TGTGCCAGCAGTCTGTGGCGAACAGATACGCAGTATTTT.

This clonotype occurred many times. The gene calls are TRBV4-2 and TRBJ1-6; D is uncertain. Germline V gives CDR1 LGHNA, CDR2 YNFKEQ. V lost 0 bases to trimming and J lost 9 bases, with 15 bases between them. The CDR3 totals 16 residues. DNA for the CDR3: TGTGCCAGCAGCCAAGATCCCGGCGGCGTGGCTTCACCCCTCCACTTT. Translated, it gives CASSQDPGGVASPLHF.

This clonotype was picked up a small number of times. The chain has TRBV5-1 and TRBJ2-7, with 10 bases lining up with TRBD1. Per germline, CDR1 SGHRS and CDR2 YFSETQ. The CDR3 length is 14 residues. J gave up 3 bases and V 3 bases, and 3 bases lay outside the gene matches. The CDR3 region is CASSWGTGDYEQYF. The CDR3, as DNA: TGCGCCAGCAGCTGGGGGACAGGGGACTACGAGCAGTACTTC.

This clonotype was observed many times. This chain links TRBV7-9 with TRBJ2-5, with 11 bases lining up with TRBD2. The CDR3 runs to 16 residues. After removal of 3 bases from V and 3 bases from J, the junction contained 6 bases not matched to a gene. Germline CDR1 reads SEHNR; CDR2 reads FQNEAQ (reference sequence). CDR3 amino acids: CASSFGTSGGEETQYF. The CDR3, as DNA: TGTGCCAGCAGCTTCGGAACTAGCGGGGGAGAAGAGACCCAGTACTTC.

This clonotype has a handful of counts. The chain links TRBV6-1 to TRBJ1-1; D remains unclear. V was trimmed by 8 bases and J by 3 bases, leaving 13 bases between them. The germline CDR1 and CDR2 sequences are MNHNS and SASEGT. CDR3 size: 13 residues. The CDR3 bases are TGTGCCAGCTCTGACCAGAAGTACACTGAAGCTTTCTTT. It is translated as CASSDQKYTEAFF.

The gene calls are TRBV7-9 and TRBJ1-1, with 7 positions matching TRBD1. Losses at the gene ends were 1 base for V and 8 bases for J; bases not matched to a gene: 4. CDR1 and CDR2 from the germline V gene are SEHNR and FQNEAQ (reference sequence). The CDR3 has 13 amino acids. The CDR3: CASSLETGSEAFF. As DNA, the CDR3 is TGTGCCAGCAGCTTAGAGACAGGGAGCGAAGCTTTCTTT.

This chain's CDR3 is CSGVTGVEQYF. For the CDR3, the DNA is TGCAGTGGTGTTACAGGGGTCGAGCAGTACTTC. The gene calls are TRBV20-1 and TRBJ2-7; TRBD1 aligns across 7 bases. After removal of 7 bases from V and 6 bases from J, the junction contained 6 bases not matched to a gene. This CDR3 contains 11 residues. Germline assignment: CDR1 DFQATT and CDR2 SNEGSKA (reference sequence).